A single sample is the source of the 12 T cell receptor beta chains below, sequenced in a study of blood T cells in healthy people across ages. The use of a sample-barcoded 5' primer and a J-beta primer mix characterized a second PCR of 7 to 11 cycles. TCRdb re-called the 5' RACE reads with MiXCR, one entry per CDR3 protein. The profile shows more than 800,000 distinct CDR3 sequences, more than 25% of them singletons. The sequenced sample consisted of blood. These TCRs come from a woman aged 80 or over in good health.

The rearrangement joins TRBV9 to TRBJ1-1; no clear D gene. The CDR3 is 13 residues long. The V end was cut by 3 bases, the J end by 10 bases, with 16 bases between. CDR1 is SGDLS and CDR2 is YYNGEE in the germline V gene. The CDR3 protein is CASSEIRPAGAFF. In nucleotides, the CDR3 is TGTGCCAGCAGCGAAATTCGGCCAGCTGGAGCTTTCTTT.

This clonotype was seen a handful of times. The J gene is TRBJ2-3, the V gene TRBV11-2; 11 nucleotides align to TRBD2. Germline loops: CDR1 SGHAT, CDR2 FQNNGV. There are 20 residues in the CDR3. V shed 5 bases, J shed 0 bases, and the junction held 16 bases outside the gene matches. CDR3 nucleotides: TGTGCCAGCAGCCAAAAACTAGCGGGGGAACGCTCAACTAGCACAGATACGCAGTATTTT. This codes for CASSQKLAGERSTSTDTQYF.

On this clonotype: The junction and the germline gene differ at one end; a read error may be behind it. The chain recombines TRBV6-5 with TRBJ1-4; D not certain. This CDR3 has 18 amino acids. CDR1 is MNHEY and CDR2 is SVGAGI in the germline V gene. Here the CDR3 reads CASSYSRREGATNEKRFF. The CDR3 coding sequence is TGTGCCAGCAGTTACTCGAGACGGGAAGGTGCAACTAATGAAAAACGGTTTTTT.

This chain connects TRBV20-1 to TRBJ1-3; TRBD1 agrees at 9 bases. The trim removed 4 bases at V and 2 bases at J, leaving 3 bases unmatched. The V gene's germline CDR1 is DFQATT and CDR2 SNEGSKA (reference sequence). This CDR3 is built from 14 residues. The CDR3 DNA reads TGCAGTGCTATACAGGGGGCGGCTGGAAACACCATATATTTT. Its protein product is CSAIQGAAGNTIYF.

This clonotype has more than one count but fewer than ten. This chain links TRBV2 with TRBJ2-5, with TRBD2 matching 12 bases. This CDR3 spans 15 amino acids. Germline V gene sequence: CDR1 SNHLY, CDR2 FYNNEI. The trim removed 3 bases at V and 5 bases at J, leaving 4 bases unmatched. CDR3 amino acids: CASSDSSGGAETQYF. CDR3 DNA sequence: TGTGCCAGCAGTGACTCTAGCGGGGGGGCGGAGACCCAGTACTTC.

In regard to this clonotype: This may arise from a read error, as a much more abundant clone is one base away. The chain uses TRBV4-2 and TRBJ2-3; D possibly matches TRBD1 or TRBD2 (5 bases each). The germline V gene has CDR1 LGHNA and CDR2 YNFKEQ. This CDR3 is built from 18 residues. The CDR3 loop is CAGSQDGKGQRRTDTQYF. CDR3 in DNA: TGTGCCGGCAGCCAAGATGGAAAGGGGCAGCGGCGCACAGATACGCAGTATTTT.

With respect to this clonotype: This may be a read error: a much more frequent sequence differs by one nucleotide. The chain has TRBV3-1 and TRBJ2-1; either TRBD1 or TRBD2 may fit D (5 bases each). V shed 4 bases and J shed 13 bases, with 14 bases lying between them. The CDR3 has 12 amino acids. Germline loops: CDR1 LGHDT, CDR2 YNNKEL (reference sequence). The CDR3 DNA reads TGTGCCAGCAGCCCCCGTCCGGGGACCCAGTTCTTC. Its protein is CASSPRPGTQFF.

This clonotype was seen only a few times. A much larger clonotype is one base distant, so this may be a read error. The chain combines TRBV12-3 or TRBV12-4 with TRBJ2-3; maybe TRBD2 (5 bases). The CDR3 runs 15 residues. CDR3 sequence: CASSFWRTGTDAQYF. The DNA of the CDR3 is TGTGCCAGCAGTTTTTGGCGGACGGGAACAGATGCGCAGTATTTT.

This clonotype was picked up a small number of times. CDR3 residues: CASRLGQGNTGELFF. The CDR3, as DNA: TGTGCCAGCAGGTTGGGACAGGGGAACACCGGGGAGCTGTTTTTT. The genes are TRBV7-2 and TRBJ2-2, with 9 bases matching TRBD1. This CDR3 comprises 15 residues. CDR1 SGHTA and CDR2 FQGNSA come from the germline V gene. Germline trimming cut 6 bases from V and 1 base from J; bases unmatched to any gene: 3.

This clonotype was detected ten times or more. The chain uses TRBV7-2 and TRBJ2-1; a possible D gene is TRBD2 (5 bases). Germline CDR1 reads SGHTA; CDR2 reads FQGNSA. The V and J ends lost 3 bases and 10 bases respectively, with 19 bases between them. The CDR3 covers 15 residues. CDR3 residues: CASSLEDLPADEQFF. DNA of the CDR3: TGTGCCAGCAGCTTGGAGGACCTCCCGGCGGACGAGCAGTTCTTC.

This clonotype turned up a few times. The DNA of the CDR3 is TGTGCCAGCAGTACCAATTTGTTCCGGTCTCTTCTAAGGTACGAGCAGTACTTC. Protein: CASSTNLFRSLLRYEQYF. The gene calls are TRBV28 and TRBJ2-7; D is ambiguous. CDR1 and CDR2 (germline): MDHEN, SYDVKM. Deletions cut 5 bases from V and 4 bases from J, with 27 bases between. The CDR3 extends over 18 amino acids.

This clonotype was recorded at least ten times. The genes are TRBV4-3 and TRBJ2-1, with 7 positions matching TRBD2. Germline CDR1 LGHNA, CDR2 YSLEER. J gave up 10 bases and V 5 bases, and 5 bases lay outside the gene matches. The CDR3 length is 12 residues. The CDR3 nucleotides read TGCGCCAGCAGCGTGACTAGCAGGGAGCAGTTCTTC. Translation gives CASSVTSREQFF.